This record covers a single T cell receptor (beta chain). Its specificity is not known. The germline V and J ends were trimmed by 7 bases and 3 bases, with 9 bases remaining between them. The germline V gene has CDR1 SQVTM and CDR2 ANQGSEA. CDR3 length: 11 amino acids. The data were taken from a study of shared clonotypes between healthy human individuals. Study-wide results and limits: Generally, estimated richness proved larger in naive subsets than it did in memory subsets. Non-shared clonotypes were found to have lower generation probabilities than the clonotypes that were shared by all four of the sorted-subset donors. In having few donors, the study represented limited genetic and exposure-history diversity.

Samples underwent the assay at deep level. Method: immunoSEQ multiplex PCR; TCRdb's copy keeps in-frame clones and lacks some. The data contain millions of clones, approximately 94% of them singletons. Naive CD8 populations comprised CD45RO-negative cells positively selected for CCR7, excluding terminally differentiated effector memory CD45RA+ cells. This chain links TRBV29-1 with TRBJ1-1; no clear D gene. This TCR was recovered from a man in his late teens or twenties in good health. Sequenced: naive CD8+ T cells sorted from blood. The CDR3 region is CSARMDTEAFF. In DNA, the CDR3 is TGCAGCGCGCGAATGGACACTGAAGCTTTCTTT.